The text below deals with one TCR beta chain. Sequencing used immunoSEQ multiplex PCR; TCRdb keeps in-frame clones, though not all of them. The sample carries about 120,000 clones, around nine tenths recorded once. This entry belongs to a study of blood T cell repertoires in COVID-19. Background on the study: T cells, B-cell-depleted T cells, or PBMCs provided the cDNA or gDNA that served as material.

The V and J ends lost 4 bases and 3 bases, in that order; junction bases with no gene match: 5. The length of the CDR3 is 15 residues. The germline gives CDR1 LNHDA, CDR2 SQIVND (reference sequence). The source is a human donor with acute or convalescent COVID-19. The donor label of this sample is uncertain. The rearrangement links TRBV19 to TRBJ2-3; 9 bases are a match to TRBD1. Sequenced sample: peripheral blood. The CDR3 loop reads CASSTTGTGTDTQYF. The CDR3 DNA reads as TGTGCCAGTAGTACTACCGGGACAGGGACAGATACGCAGTATTTT. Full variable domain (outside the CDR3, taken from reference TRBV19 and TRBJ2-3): DGGITQSPKYLFRKEGQNVTLSCEQNLNHDAMYWYRQDPGQGLRLIYYSQIVNDFQKGDIAEGYSVSREKKESFPLTVTSAQKNPTAFYLCASSTTGTGTDTQYFGPGTRLTVL.